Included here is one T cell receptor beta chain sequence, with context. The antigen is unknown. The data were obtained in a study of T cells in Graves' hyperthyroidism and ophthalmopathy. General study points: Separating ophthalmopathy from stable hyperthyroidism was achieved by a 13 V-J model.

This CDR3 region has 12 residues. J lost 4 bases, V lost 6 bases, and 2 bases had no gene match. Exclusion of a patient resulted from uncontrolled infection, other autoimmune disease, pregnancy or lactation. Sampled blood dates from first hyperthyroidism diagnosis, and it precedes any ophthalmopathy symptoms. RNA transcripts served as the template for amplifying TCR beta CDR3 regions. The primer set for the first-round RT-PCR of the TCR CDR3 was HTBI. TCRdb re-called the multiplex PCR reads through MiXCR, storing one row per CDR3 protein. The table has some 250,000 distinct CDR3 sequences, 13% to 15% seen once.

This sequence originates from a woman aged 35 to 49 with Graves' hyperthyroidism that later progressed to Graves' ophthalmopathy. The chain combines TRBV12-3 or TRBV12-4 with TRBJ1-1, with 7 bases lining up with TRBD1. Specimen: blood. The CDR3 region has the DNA TGTGCCAGCAGGGGGACAGCCACTGAAGCTTTCTTT. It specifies CASRGTATEAFF.